This T cell receptor beta chain emerged from a study of blood T cell repertoires in COVID-19. Study-level information: PBMCs, B-cell-depleted T cells, or T cells were the source of the cDNA or gDNA that made up the material.

Clones were read by immunoSEQ multiplex PCR, and TCRdb kept only the in-frame ones, dropping some. This repertoire shows over 450,000 clones, 89% found once; its top ten account for about 1%. This CDR3 contains 14 residues. Germline V gene data show CDR1 as SQVTM and CDR2 as ANQGSEA. V shed 3 bases and J 2 bases; nucleotides not matched to a gene: 4. The clonotype originates from a man aged 18 to 29 with COVID-19, enrolled during active disease. Sequencing was carried out using peripheral blood. V and J are TRBV29-1 and TRBJ1-3, with TRBD1 matching over 7 bases. This CDR3 is CSVDATGTGNTIYF. The CDR3, as DNA: TGCAGCGTTGACGCGACAGGGACTGGAAACACCATATATTTT.